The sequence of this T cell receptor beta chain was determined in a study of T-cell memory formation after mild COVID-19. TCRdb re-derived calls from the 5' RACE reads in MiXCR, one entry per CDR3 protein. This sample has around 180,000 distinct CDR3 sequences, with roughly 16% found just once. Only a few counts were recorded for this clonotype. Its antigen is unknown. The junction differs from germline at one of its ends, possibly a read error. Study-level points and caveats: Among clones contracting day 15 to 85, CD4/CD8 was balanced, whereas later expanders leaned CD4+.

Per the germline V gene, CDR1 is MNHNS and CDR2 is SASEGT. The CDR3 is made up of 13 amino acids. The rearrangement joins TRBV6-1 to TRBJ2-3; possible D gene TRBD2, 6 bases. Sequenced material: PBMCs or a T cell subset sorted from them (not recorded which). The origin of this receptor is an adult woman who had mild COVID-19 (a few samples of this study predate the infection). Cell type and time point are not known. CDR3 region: CASREGGRGTQYF. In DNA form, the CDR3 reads TGTGCCAGCAGAGAAGGAGGGCGGGGTACGCAGTATTTT.